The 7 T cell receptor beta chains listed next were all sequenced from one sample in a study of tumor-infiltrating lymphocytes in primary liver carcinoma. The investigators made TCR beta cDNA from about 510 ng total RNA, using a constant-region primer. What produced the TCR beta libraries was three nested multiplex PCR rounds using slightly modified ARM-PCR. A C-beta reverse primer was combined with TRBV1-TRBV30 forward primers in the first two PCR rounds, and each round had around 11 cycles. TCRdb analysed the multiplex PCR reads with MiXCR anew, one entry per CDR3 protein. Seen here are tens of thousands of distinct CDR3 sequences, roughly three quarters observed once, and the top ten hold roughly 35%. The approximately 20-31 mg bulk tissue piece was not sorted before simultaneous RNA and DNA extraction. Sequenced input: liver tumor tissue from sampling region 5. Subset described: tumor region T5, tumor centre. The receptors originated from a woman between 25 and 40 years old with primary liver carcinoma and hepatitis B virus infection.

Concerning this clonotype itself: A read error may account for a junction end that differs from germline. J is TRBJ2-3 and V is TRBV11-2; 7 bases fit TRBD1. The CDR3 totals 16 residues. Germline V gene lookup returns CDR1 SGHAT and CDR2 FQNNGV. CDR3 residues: CTSSRTRQGRGYTQYF. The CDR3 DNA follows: TGTACCAGCAGCCGGACGCGACAGGGAAGGGGTTATACGCAGTATTTT.

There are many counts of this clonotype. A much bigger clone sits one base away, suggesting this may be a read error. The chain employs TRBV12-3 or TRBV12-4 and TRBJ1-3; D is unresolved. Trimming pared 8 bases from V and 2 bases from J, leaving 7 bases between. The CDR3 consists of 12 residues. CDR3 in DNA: TGTGCCAGCGGGCGCCCTGGAAACACCATATATTTT. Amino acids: CASGRPGNTIYF.

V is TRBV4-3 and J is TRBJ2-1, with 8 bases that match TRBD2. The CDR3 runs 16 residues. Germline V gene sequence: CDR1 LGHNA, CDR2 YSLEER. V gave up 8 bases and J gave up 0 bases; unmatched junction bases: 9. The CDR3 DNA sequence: TGCGCCAGCGGTCAAGATGCGGGAGGCTCCTACAATGAGCAGTTCTTC. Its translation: CASGQDAGGSYNEQFF.

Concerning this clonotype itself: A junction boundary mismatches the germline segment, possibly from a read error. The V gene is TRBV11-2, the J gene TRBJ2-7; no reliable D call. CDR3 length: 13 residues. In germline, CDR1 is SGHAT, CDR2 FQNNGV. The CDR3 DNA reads TGTGCCTGCAGCTTAAATCGTGGGTGGGTTAAGTACTTC. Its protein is CACSLNRGWVKYF.

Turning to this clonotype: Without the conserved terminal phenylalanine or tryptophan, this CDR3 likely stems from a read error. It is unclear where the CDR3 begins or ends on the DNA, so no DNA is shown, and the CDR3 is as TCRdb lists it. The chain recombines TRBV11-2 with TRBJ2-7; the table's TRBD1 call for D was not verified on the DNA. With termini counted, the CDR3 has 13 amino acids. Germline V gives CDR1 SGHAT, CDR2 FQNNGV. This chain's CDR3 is CARRLDRGGVKYS.

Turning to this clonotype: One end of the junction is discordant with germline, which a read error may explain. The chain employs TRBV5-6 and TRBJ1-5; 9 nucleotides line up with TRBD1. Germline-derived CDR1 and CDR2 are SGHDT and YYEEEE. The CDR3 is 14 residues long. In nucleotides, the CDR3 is TGTGCCAGCAGAACAGGGGGCAGCAATAAGCCCCAGCGTTTT. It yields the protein CASRTGGSNKPQRF.

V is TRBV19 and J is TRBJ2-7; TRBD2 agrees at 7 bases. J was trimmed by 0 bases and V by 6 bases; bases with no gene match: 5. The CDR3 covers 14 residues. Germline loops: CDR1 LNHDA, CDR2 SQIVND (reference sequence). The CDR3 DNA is TGTGCCAGTAGACGGGACTATAGCTCCTACGAGCAGTACTTC. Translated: CASRRDYSSYEQYF.